This T cell receptor (beta chain) was obtained from a study of CD8 T cells in Susac syndrome. Study-level results: Acknowledgment was made by the study that its TCR sequencing and HLA analysis involved a relatively small number of individuals.

Reverse transcription of 0.5 to 1 ug RNA was performed with random hexamers. Amplification of TCR beta CDR3 across 54 Vbeta and 13 Jbeta was performed with immunoSEQ multiplex PCR. TCRdb independently ran MiXCR on the immunoSEQ multiplex PCR reads; one entry per CDR3 protein. Counted here are roughly 180,000 distinct CDR3 sequences, roughly 92% occurring once; the ten biggest clones make up roughly 0.094%. Worth noting for this clonotype: The target antigen is unknown.

The clonotype comes from a human donor with multiple sclerosis. Sequenced sample: CD4+ T cells from PBMCs.

CDR3 sequence: CASSFGPTGGYEQYF. For the CDR3, the DNA is TGTGCCAGCAGCTTTGGGCCGACAGGGGGTTACGAGCAGTACTTC. The V and J genes are TRBV7-2 and TRBJ2-7; 9 nucleotides line up with TRBD1. Germline-derived CDR1 and CDR2 are SGHTA and FQGNSA. After removal of 3 bases from V and 4 bases from J, the junction contained 7 bases not matched to a gene. The length of the CDR3 is 15 residues.